The 16 T cell receptor beta chains reported below all come from one sample, sequenced in a study of blood T cell repertoires in COVID-19. Method: immunoSEQ multiplex PCR; TCRdb's copy keeps in-frame clones and lacks some. This repertoire shows 150,000 to 200,000 clones, about 87% found once; its top ten account for approximately 1.4%. Sequencing was done on a sample of peripheral blood. The origin of the receptors is a woman in her fifties or sixties with acute or convalescent COVID-19.

J is TRBJ1-2 and V is TRBV6-5; D remains unclear. Germline loops: CDR1 MNHEY, CDR2 SVGAGI. With 0 bases removed from V and 5 bases from J, the gap between germline ends came to 10 bases. CDR3 size: 14 residues. CDR3 residues: CASSYSAEVYGYTF. DNA of the CDR3: TGTGCCAGCAGTTACTCGGCGGAAGTGTATGGCTACACCTTC.

This chain links TRBV6-5 with TRBJ2-1; D possibly corresponds to TRBD2 (5 bases). The V gene's germline CDR1 is MNHEY and CDR2 SVGAGI. The CDR3 contains 14 residues. The V and J ends lost 1 base and 5 bases respectively, with 9 bases between them. This CDR3 reads CASSYYGLDNEQFF. The DNA of the CDR3 is TGTGCCAGCAGTTACTACGGACTCGACAATGAGCAGTTCTTC.

The chain couples TRBV19 to TRBJ1-6; TRBD1 aligns across 10 bases. This CDR3 is 16 amino acids long. With 6 bases clipped from V and 2 bases from J, the junction kept 4 bases outside the gene matches. Germline V gene sequence: CDR1 LNHDA, CDR2 SQIVND (reference sequence). Here the CDR3 reads CASSTGTGAYNSPLHF. CDR3 nucleotides: TGTGCCAGTAGCACGGGGACAGGGGCCTATAATTCACCCCTCCACTTT.

The chain uses TRBV28 and TRBJ1-2; D gene unclear. CDR3 length: 15 amino acids. V was cut by 5 bases and J by 2 bases, with 15 bases left in between. Germline V CDR1 and CDR2: MDHEN, SYDVKM. Here the CDR3 DNA reads TGTGCCAGCAGTCCCCCGACGGGAGGGAACTATGGCTACACCTTC. Translated: CASSPPTGGNYGYTF.

The chain links TRBV2 to TRBJ2-7; D remains unclear. Germline CDR1 reads SNHLY; CDR2 reads FYNNEI. Trimming pared 4 bases from V and 5 bases from J, leaving 9 bases between. The CDR3 length is 12 residues. CDR3 protein: CASSAEYDEQYF. In DNA form, the CDR3 reads TGTGCCAGCAGTGCGGAGTACGACGAGCAGTACTTC. Full variable domain (remainder filled in from reference TRBV2 and TRBJ2-7): EPEVTQTPSHQVTQMGQEVILRCVPISNHLYFYWYRQILGQKVEFLVSFYNNEISEKSEIFDDQFSVERPDGSNFTLKIRSTKLEDSAMYFCASSAEYDEQYFGPGTRLTVT.

This rearrangement joins TRBV12-5 to TRBJ1-6; D is undetermined. This CDR3 is 18 amino acids long. V lost 0 bases and J lost 2, with 14 bases in between. Germline CDR1 and CDR2: LGHNT and FRNRAP. The CDR3 DNA reads as TGTGCTAGTGGTTTGGTACCGTCCGGGAAGCCCTATAATTCACCCCTCCACTTT. This codes for CASGLVPSGKPYNSPLHF.

V and J are TRBV29-1 and TRBJ1-1; D remains unclear. Trimming removed 5 bases at V and 3 bases at J, with 7 bases between. The germline V gene encodes CDR1 SQVTM and CDR2 ANQGSEA. The CDR3 sequence is 11 residues long. CDR3 sequence reads: CSVYPYTEAFF. The CDR3 DNA is TGCAGCGTTTATCCCTACACTGAAGCTTTCTTT. The full variable domain, completed using reference TRBV29-1 and TRBJ1-1, is SAVISQKPSRDICQRGTSLTIQCQVDSQVTMMFWYRQQPGQSLTLIATANQGSEATYESGFVIDKFPISRPNLTFSTLTVSNMSPEDSSIYLCSVYPYTEAFFGQGTRLTVV.

This clone has just a few counts. This rearrangement joins TRBV11-2 to TRBJ2-2, with 8 bases lining up with TRBD1. The V and J ends lost 2 bases and 7 bases, in that order; junction bases with no gene match: 6. The CDR3 loop spans 15 amino acids. CDR1 and CDR2 (germline): SGHAT, FQNNGV. CDR3 sequence reads: CASSLTGTGRGELFF. DNA for the CDR3: TGTGCCAGCAGCTTAACAGGGACAGGCCGCGGGGAGCTGTTTTTT.

V and J are TRBV12-5 and TRBJ2-1; tentative D call: TRBD2 (7 bases). CDR1 is LGHNT and CDR2 is FRNRAP in the germline V gene. Trimming removed 1 base at V and 10 bases at J, with 11 bases between. The CDR3 totals 13 residues. The CDR3 DNA reads TGTGCTAGTGGTTTGGGCGGGGGCAAGGAGCAGTTCTTC. This codes for CASGLGGGKEQFF.

The count of this clone is one. The rearrangement links TRBV7-2 to TRBJ2-1; D perhaps matches TRBD2 (6 bases). The V gene's germline CDR1 is SGHTA and CDR2 FQGNSA. The V gene lost 0 bases and the J gene lost 9 bases, with 18 bases spanning the gap. There are 16 residues in the CDR3. Written as DNA, the CDR3 is TGTGCCAGCAGCTTAGCGGATAGGTGGGGGGATGTTGAGCAGTTCTTC. It encodes CASSLADRWGDVEQFF.

This chain connects TRBV18 to TRBJ2-1; 10 bases are shared with TRBD1. The CDR3 length is 15 residues. Germline CDR1 reads KGHSH; CDR2 reads LQKENI. V gave up 2 bases and J gave up 6 bases; unmatched junction bases: 4. CDR3 sequence reads: CASSPGTGVFNEQFF. The CDR3 DNA is TGTGCCAGCTCACCAGGGACAGGGGTTTTCAATGAGCAGTTCTTC.

The V and J genes are TRBV19 and TRBJ2-1; 8 bases are shared with TRBD2. This CDR3 contains 15 residues. The germline V gene encodes CDR1 LNHDA and CDR2 SQIVND (reference sequence). The ends lost 6 bases at V and 5 bases at J; junction bases unmatched: 9. The CDR3 protein is CASSFSGSFHNEQFF. The CDR3 bases are TGTGCCAGTAGCTTCAGCGGGAGTTTCCACAATGAGCAGTTCTTC.

The chain employs TRBV18 and TRBJ1-6; a weak D match, TRBD1 (5 bases). The germline gives CDR1 KGHSH, CDR2 LQKENI. This CDR3 is 16 amino acids long. Trimming pared 2 bases from V and 3 bases from J, leaving 11 bases between. CDR3 DNA sequence: TGTGCCAGCTCACCAGGGCAGGGAATCTATAATTCACCCCTCCACTTT. Translating gives CASSPGQGIYNSPLHF.

The J gene is TRBJ2-3, the V gene TRBV9, with no clear D. The CDR3 loop spans 15 amino acids. Deletions cut 5 bases from V and 0 bases from J, with 13 bases between. Germline values: CDR1 SGDLS, CDR2 YYNGEE. This chain's CDR3 is CASSQAGRSTDTQYF. The CDR3 nucleotides read TGTGCCAGCAGTCAAGCAGGCCGTAGCACAGATACGCAGTATTTT.

The chain uses TRBV12-3 or TRBV12-4 and TRBJ1-1; the D is unclear. V was trimmed by 7 bases and J by 7 bases, leaving 10 bases between them. This CDR3 is 11 amino acids long. The CDR3 DNA sequence: TGTGCCAGCACCCGCGGGGTTGAAGCTTTCTTT. Its translation: CASTRGVEAFF.

The chain has TRBV5-8 and TRBJ2-3, with TRBD2 matching over 8 bases. The J segment lost 1 base and the V segment lost 4 bases, leaving 8 bases of the junction unmatched. Per germline, CDR1 SGHTS and CDR2 YDEGEE. The CDR3 contains 16 residues. Here the CDR3 DNA reads TGTGCCAGCAGCCCCGGGCGGCGGGGGGGCACAGATACGCAGTATTTT. Its protein product is CASSPGRRGGTDTQYF.